This is a list of T cell receptor beta chains from one sample in a study of molecular identifiers for immune sequencing clone quantification. TCRdb re-called the PCR reads with MiXCR, one entry per CDR3 protein. The sample has under 650,000 distinct CDR3 sequences, roughly 21% seen once. The specimen sequenced was naive CD8+ T cells from blood, with Jurkat cell RNA spiked in. All receptors come from a human donor in good health. Some libraries in this study had Jurkat cell RNA spiked in. Each CDR3 is given with its conserved first and last residue. The order of the fields is CDR3 protein, J gene, clone size, V gene. The size of a clone is reported for some rows only, either as once, few or many, or as a class for expanded clones.

CDR3aa: CATSNRDSSNQPQHF
j_gene: TRBJ1-5
abundance: .
v_gene: TRBV15

CDR3aa: CASTPGLVGRPDTQYF
j_gene: TRBJ2-3
abundance: many
v_gene: TRBV12-3/TRBV12-4

CDR3aa: CASSLAVLLRESYNEQFF
j_gene: TRBJ2-1
abundance: many
v_gene: TRBV7-2

CDR3aa: CAWSNSGNEQFF
j_gene: TRBJ2-1
abundance: many
v_gene: TRBV30

CDR3aa: CASRTLADYTDTQYF
j_gene: TRBJ2-3
abundance: many
v_gene: TRBV27

CDR3aa: CASSGQARPSYGYTF
j_gene: TRBJ1-2
abundance: many
v_gene: TRBV12-3/TRBV12-4

CDR3aa: CASSLGTSGSAAYNEQFF
j_gene: TRBJ2-1
abundance: .
v_gene: TRBV12-3/TRBV12-4

CDR3aa: CASSQDWASSGNTIYF
j_gene: TRBJ1-3
abundance: many
v_gene: TRBV4-3

CDR3aa: CASSNRDSIYMNTEAFF
j_gene: TRBJ1-1
abundance: few
v_gene: TRBV19

CDR3aa: CASSIVPGEGDTQYF
j_gene: TRBJ2-3
abundance: few
v_gene: TRBV19

CDR3aa: CASSLGIGDGLETQYF
j_gene: TRBJ2-5
abundance: few
v_gene: TRBV7-8

CDR3aa: CASGGYSNQPQHF
j_gene: TRBJ1-5
abundance: many
v_gene: TRBV19

CDR3aa: CASSLTGTSGDEQFF
j_gene: TRBJ2-1
abundance: .
v_gene: TRBV7-2

CDR3aa: CASSLVEDPDTQYF
j_gene: TRBJ2-3
abundance: many
v_gene: TRBV7-9

CDR3aa: CASSWDVGAGYEQCF
j_gene: TRBJ2-7
abundance: .
v_gene: TRBV5-5

CDR3aa: CASSWSRDTQYF
j_gene: TRBJ2-3
abundance: many
v_gene: TRBV19

CDR3aa: CASSPGLTGRYEQYF
j_gene: TRBJ2-7
abundance: many
v_gene: TRBV5-4

CDR3aa: CATSTPDRSEQYF
j_gene: TRBJ2-7
abundance: many
v_gene: TRBV15

CDR3aa: CASSLYRGDRQFF
j_gene: TRBJ2-1
abundance: .
v_gene: TRBV27